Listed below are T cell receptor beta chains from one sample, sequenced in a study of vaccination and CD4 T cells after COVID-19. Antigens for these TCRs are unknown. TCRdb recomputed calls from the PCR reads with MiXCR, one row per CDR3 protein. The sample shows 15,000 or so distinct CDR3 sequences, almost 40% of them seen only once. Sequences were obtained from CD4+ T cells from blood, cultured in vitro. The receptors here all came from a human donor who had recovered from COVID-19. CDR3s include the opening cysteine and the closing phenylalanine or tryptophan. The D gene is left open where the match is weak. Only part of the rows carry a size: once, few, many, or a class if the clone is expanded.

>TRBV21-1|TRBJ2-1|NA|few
CAISSHNEQFF
TGTGCCATCAGCTCCCACAATGAGCAGTTCTTC
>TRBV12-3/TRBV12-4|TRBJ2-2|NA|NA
CASSFLGGFSGELFF
TGTGCCAGCAGTTTTTTAGGCGGATTTAGCGGGGAGCTGTTTTTT
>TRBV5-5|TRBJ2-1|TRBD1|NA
CASSLGQGGFNEQFF
TGTGCCAGCAGCCTGGGACAGGGGGGTTTCAATGAGCAGTTCTTC
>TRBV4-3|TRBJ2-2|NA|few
CASSQLVSTLVTGELFF
TGCGCCAGCAGCCAATTAGTATCGACTCTAGTCACCGGGGAGCTGTTTTTT
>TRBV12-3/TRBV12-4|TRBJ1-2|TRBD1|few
CASSFHRDRPNYGYTF
TGTGCCAGCAGTTTCCACCGGGACAGACCTAACTATGGCTACACCTTC
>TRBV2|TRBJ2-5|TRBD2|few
CASKLAGVGETQYF
TGTGCCAGCAAACTAGCGGGAGTGGGTGAGACCCAGTACTTC
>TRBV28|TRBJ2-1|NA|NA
CASSLGSPGSEEQFF
TGTGCCAGCAGTTTAGGGTCACCCGGGAGTGAAGAGCAGTTCTTC
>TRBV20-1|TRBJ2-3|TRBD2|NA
CSARGTSGILSTDTQYF
TGCAGTGCTAGAGGGACTAGCGGAATCCTCAGCACAGATACGCAGTATTTT
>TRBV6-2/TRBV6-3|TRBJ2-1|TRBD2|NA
CASSYQLAGARDEQFF
TGTGCCAGCAGTTACCAACTAGCGGGAGCCAGGGATGAGCAGTTCTTC
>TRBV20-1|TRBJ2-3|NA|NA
CSARTGSVWGTDTQYF
TGCAGTGCTCGAACCGGTTCGGTGTGGGGCACAGATACGCAGTATTTT
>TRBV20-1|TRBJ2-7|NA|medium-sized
CSASGAGGQRIEQYF
TGCAGTGCTAGCGGGGCTGGGGGCCAGCGCATCGAGCAGTACTTC
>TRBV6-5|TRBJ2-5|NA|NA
CASSSLYGETQYF
TGTGCCAGCAGTTCCCTCTACGGAGAGACCCAGTACTTC
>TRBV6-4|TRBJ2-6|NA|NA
CASSDNSGANVLTF
TGTGCCAGCAGTGACAACTCTGGGGCCAACGTCCTGACTTTC
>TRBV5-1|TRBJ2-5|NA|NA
CASSWDAGQETQYF
TGCGCCAGCAGCTGGGACGCAGGGCAAGAGACCCAGTACTTC
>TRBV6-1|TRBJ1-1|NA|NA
CASRGPPGRNTEAFF
TGTGCCAGCAGGGGGCCACCTGGACGGAACACTGAAGCTTTCTTT
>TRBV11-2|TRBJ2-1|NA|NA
CASSLERGGVDLIYNEQFF
TGTGCCAGCAGCTTAGAGAGGGGTGGGGTGGACCTAATTTACAATGAGCAGTTCTTC
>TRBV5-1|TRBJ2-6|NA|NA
CASSLRPGEGSGANVLTF
TGCGCCAGCAGCTTGAGGCCAGGGGAAGGGTCTGGGGCCAACGTCCTGACTTTC
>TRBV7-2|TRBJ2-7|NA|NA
CASSSFYEQYF
TGTGCCAGCAGCTCCTTTTACGAGCAGTACTTC
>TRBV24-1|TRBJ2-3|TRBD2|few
CATSEGTSSEDTQYF
TGTGCCACCAGTGAGGGGACTAGCTCCGAAGATACGCAGTATTTT
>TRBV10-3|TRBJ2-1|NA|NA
CAISELGSDEQFF
TGTGCCATCAGTGAGTTAGGGAGTGATGAGCAGTTCTTC
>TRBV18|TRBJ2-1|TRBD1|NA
CASSRDRAVYEQFF
TGTGCCAGCTCACGGGACAGGGCGGTATATGAGCAGTTCTTC
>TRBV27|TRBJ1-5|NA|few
CASRPLRGPSNQPQHF
TGTGCCAGCCGACCCCTTCGGGGGCCTAGCAATCAGCCCCAGCATTTT
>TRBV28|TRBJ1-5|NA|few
CASSSRINQPQHF
TGTGCCAGCAGTTCAAGAATCAATCAGCCCCAGCATTTT
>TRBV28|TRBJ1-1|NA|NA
CASSRGVWSTEAFF
TGTGCCAGCAGTCGGGGGGTATGGAGCACTGAAGCTTTCTTT
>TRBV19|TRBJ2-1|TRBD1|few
CASSRDREYNEQFF
TGTGCCAGTAGTAGAGACAGGGAGTACAATGAGCAGTTCTTC
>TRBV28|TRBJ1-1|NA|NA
CASSLAGFAFF
TGTGCCAGCAGTTTGGCAGGGTTCGCTTTCTTT
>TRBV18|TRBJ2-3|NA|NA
CASSPSGPSPDTQYF
TGTGCCAGCTCACCATCGGGACCCTCGCCAGATACGCAGTATTTT
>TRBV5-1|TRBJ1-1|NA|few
CASSLRSTGNTEAFF
TGCGCCAGCAGCTTGAGGAGTACAGGGAACACTGAAGCTTTCTTT
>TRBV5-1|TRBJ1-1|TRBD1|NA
CASSSETGGWGNTEAFF
TGCGCCAGCAGCTCGGAGACAGGGGGCTGGGGGAACACTGAAGCTTTCTTT
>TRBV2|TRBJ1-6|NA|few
CASRMGRIDNSPLHF
TGTGCCAGCAGGATGGGACGGATAGATAATTCACCCCTCCACTTT
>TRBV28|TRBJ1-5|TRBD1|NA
CASSLSLDRGRYQPQHF
TGTGCCAGCAGTTTATCCCTGGACAGGGGGCGATATCAGCCCCAGCATTTT
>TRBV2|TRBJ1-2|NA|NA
CASSVQGLGGYTF
TGTGCCAGCAGTGTTCAGGGGTTGGGTGGCTACACCTTC
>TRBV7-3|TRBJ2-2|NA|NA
CASSLRLSGTTGELFF
TGTGCCAGCAGCTTAAGGTTGTCAGGGACCACCGGGGAGCTGTTTTTT
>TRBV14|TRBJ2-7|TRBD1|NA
CASSPKAGTGSYEQYF
TGTGCCAGCAGCCCGAAGGCAGGGACAGGGTCCTACGAGCAGTACTTC
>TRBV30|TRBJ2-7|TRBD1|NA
CAGTGEGSYEQYF
TGTGCCGGGACAGGGGAAGGATCCTACGAGCAGTACTTC
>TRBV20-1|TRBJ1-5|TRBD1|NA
CSARPADRGNQPQHF
TGCAGTGCTAGACCCGCCGACAGGGGCAATCAGCCCCAGCATTTT
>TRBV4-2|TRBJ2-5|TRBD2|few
CASSQALLAGAETQYF
TGTGCCAGCAGCCAAGCTTTACTAGCGGGAGCAGAGACCCAGTACTTC
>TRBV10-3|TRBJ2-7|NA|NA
CAISDSTGARGPYEQYF
TGTGCCATCAGTGATTCTACGGGAGCACGAGGCCCCTACGAGCAGTACTTC
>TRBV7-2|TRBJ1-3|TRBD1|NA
CASSRNYRGGNTIYF
TGTGCCAGCAGCCGGAACTACAGGGGCGGAAACACCATATATTTT
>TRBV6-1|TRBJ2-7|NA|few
CASRRSGDYEQYF
TGTGCCAGCAGGCGAAGCGGTGACTACGAGCAGTACTTC
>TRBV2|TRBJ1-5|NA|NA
CASNTGRSNQPQHF
TGTGCCAGCAATACAGGGCGTAGCAATCAGCCCCAGCATTTT
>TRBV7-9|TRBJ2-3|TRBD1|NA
CASSLGTGTSTDTQYF
TGTGCCAGCAGCTTAGGGACAGGGACTAGCACAGATACGCAGTATTTT
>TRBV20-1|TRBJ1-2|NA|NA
CTGPLRDGYTF
TGCACCGGGCCGCTAAGGGATGGCTACACCTTC
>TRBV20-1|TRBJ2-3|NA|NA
CSAVRPTGTGTDMQYF
TGCAGTGCTGTTCGGCCTACTGGTACTGGCACAGATATGCAGTATTTT
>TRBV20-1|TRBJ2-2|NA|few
CSAAGTMNTGELFF
TGCAGTGCAGCCGGGACCATGAACACCGGGGAGCTGTTTTTT
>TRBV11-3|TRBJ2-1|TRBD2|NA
CASSTDGQSGSSYNEQFF
TGTGCCAGCAGTACAGACGGCCAAAGCGGGAGCTCCTACAATGAGCAGTTCTTC
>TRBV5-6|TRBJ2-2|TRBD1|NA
CASSNGQGWGGELFF
TGTGCCAGCAGCAACGGACAGGGTTGGGGCGGGGAGCTGTTTTTT
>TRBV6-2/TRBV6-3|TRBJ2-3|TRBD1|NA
CAGQTGGYTDTQYF
TGTGCCGGACAGACAGGGGGGTACACAGATACGCAGTATTTT
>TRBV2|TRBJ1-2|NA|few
CASSETGGYTF
TGTGCCAGCAGTGAAACAGGTGGCTACACCTTC
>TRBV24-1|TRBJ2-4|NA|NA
CATSDLLKAGLAKNIQYF
TGTGCCACCAGTGATTTACTAAAAGCGGGCTTAGCCAAAAACATTCAGTACTTC
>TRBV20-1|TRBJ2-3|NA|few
CSARPTRGSSTDTQYF
TGCAGTGCTAGGCCCACCCGCGGTTCTAGCACAGATACGCAGTATTTT
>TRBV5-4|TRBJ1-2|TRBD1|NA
CASSTEGQPYGYTF
TGTGCCAGCAGCACTGAGGGACAGCCCTATGGCTACACCTTC
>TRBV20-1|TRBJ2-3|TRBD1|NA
CSLPLQGEVDTQYF
TGCAGTCTTCCCCTACAGGGGGAGGTAGATACGCAGTATTTT